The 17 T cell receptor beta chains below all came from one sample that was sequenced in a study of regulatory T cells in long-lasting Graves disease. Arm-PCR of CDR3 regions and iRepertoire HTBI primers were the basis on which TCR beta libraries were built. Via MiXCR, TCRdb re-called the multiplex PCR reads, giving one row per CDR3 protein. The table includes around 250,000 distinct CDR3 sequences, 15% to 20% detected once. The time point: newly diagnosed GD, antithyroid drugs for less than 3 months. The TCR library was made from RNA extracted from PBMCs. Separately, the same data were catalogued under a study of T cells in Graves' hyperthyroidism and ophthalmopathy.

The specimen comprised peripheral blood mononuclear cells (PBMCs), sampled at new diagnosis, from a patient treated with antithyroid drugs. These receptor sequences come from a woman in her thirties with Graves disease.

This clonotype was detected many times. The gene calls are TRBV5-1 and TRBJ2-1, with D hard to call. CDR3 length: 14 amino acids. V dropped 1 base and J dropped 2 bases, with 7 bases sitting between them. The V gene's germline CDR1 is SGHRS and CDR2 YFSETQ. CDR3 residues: CASSLMTAYNEQFF. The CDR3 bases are TGCGCCAGCAGCTTGATGACGGCCTACAATGAGCAGTTCTTC.

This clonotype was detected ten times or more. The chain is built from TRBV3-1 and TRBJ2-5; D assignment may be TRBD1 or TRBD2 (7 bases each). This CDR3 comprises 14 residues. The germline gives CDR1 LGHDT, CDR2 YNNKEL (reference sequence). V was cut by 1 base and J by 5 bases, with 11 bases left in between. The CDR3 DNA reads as TGTGCCAGCAGCCAAGTTCAGGGGGGGGAGACCCAGTACTTC. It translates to CASSQVQGGETQYF.

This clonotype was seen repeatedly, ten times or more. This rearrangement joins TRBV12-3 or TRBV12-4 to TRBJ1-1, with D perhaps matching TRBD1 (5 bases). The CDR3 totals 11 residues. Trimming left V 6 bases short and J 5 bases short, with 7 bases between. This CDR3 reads CASSPGTEAFF. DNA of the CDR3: TGTGCCAGCAGCCCAGGGACTGAAGCTTTCTTT.

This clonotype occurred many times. The CDR3 here is CASSSGTLLSNQPQHF. The CDR3 nucleotides are TGTGCCAGCAGTTCCGGGACACTCTTGAGCAATCAGCCCCAGCATTTT. The chain couples TRBV12-3 or TRBV12-4 to TRBJ1-5; D might be TRBD1 (6 bases). The CDR3 extends over 16 amino acids. The germline V and J ends were trimmed by 4 bases and 1 base, with 14 bases remaining between them.

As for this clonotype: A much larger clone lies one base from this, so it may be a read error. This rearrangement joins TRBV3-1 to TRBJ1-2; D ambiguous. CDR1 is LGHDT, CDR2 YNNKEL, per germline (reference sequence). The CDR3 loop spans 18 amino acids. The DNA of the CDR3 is TGTGCCAGCAGCCAAGGTGACATCGTGGCCATCCTTAACTATGCCTACACCTTC. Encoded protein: CASSQGDIVAILNYAYTF. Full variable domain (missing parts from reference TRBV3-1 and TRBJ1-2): DTAVSQTPKYLVTQMGNDKSIKCEQNLGHDTMYWYKQDSKKFLKIMFSYNNKELIINETVPNRFSPKSPDKAHLNLHINSLELGDSAVYFCASSQGDIVAILNYAYTFGSGTRLTVV.

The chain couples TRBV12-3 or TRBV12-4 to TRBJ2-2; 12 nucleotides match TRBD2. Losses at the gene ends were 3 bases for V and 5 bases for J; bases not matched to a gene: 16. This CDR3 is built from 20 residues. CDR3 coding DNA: TGTGCCAGCAGTTTTACCCCAATGACTAGCGGGGGTTCCCTAACCGGGGAGCTGTTTTTT. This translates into CASSFTPMTSGGSLTGELFF.

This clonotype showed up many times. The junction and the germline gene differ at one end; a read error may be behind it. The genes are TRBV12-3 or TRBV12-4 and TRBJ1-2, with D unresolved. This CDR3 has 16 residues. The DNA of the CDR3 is TGTGCCAGCAGCTTAGGCCCCGGTTCAGGCCCGGCATCTTCCACCTTC. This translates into CASSLGPGSGPASSTF.

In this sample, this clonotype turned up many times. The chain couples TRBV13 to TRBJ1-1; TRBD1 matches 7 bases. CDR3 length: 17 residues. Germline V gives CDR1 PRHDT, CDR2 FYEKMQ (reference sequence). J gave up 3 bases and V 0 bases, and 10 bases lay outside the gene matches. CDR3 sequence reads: CASSLGGSGGYHTEAFF. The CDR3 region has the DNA TGTGCCAGCAGCTTAGGGGGCTCAGGGGGTTATCACACTGAAGCTTTCTTT.

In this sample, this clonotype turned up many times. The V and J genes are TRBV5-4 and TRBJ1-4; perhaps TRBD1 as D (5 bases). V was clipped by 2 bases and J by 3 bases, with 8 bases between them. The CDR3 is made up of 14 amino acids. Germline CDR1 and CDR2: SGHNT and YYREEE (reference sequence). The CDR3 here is CASSLGGANEKLFF. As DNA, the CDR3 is TGTGCCAGCAGCTTAGGAGGGGCTAATGAAAAACTGTTTTTT.

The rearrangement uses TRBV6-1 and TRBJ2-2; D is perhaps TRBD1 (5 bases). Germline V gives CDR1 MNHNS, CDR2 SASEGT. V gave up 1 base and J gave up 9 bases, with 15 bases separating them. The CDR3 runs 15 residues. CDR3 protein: CASSEVAGFDRELFF. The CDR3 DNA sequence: TGTGCCAGCAGTGAAGTGGCAGGGTTTGATCGGGAGCTGTTTTTT.

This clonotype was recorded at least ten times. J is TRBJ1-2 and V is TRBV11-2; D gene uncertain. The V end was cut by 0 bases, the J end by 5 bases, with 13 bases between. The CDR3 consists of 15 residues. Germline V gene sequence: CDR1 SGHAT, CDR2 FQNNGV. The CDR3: CASSLDQTVPYGYTF. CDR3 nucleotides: TGTGCCAGCAGCTTAGATCAAACGGTTCCATATGGCTACACCTTC.

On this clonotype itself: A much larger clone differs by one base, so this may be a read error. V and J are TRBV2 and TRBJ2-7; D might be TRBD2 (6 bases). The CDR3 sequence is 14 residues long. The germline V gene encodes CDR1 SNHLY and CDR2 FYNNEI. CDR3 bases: TGTGCCAGCAGTTATAGCGGCCTCTCCTACGAGCGGTACTTC. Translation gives CASSYSGLSYERYF. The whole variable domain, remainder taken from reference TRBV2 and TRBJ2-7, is EPEVTQTPSHQVTQMGQEVILRCVPISNHLYFYWYRQILGQKVEFLVSFYNNEISEKSEIFDDQFSVERPDGSNFTLKIRSTKLEDSAMYFCASSYSGLSYERYFGPGTRLTVT.

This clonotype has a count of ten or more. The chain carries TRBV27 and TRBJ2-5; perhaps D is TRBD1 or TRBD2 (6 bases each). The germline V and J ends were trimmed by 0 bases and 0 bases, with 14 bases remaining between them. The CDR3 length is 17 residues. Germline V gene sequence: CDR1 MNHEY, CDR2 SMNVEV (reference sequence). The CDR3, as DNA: TGTGCCAGCAGTTTATCGGTTAGGGGGGCAGACCAAGAGACCCAGTACTTC. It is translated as CASSLSVRGADQETQYF.

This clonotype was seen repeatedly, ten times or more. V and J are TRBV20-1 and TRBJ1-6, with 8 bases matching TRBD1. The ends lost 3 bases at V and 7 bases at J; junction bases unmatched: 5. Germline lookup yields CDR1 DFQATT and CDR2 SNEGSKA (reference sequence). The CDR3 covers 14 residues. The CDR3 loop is CSARLAGGNSPLHF. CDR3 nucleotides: TGCAGTGCTAGGTTGGCAGGGGGCAATTCACCCCTCCACTTT.

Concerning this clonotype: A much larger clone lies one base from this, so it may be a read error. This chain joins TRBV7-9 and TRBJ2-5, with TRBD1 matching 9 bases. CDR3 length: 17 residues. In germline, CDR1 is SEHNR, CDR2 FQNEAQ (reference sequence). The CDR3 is CAGSLTPGQGPQETQYF. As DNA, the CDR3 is TGTGCCGGCAGCTTGACCCCGGGACAGGGCCCCCAAGAGACCCAGTACTTC.

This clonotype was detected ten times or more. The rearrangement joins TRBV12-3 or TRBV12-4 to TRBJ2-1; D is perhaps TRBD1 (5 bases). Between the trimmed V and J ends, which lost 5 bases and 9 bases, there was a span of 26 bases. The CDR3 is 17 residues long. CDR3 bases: TGTGCCAGCAGTATCTCGATCCGTAGAGACTCTAGGGGTGAGCAGTTCTTC. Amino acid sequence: CASSISIRRDSRGEQFF.

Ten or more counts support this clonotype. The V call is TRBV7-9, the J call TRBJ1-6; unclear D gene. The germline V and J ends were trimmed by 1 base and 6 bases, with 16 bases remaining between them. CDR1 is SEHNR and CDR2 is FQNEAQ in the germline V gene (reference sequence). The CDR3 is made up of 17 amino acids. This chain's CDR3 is CASSLGVVANSNSPLHF. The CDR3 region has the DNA TGTGCCAGCAGCTTAGGAGTGGTAGCTAACAGTAATTCACCCCTCCACTTT.